This TCR beta chain was retrieved from a study of T cells in localized non-small cell lung cancer. This clone showed up just a few times. What it recognizes is unknown. Produced via immunoSEQ multiplex PCR; TCRdb's table is partial and in-frame only. In the table there are roughly 25,000 clones, around 87% of which are singletons. The junction had 2 bases not matched to a gene; V was cut back by 3 bases and J by 4 bases. The CDR3 loop spans 14 amino acids. Germline loops: CDR1 MNHEY, CDR2 SMNVEV (reference sequence). Study-wide points: Of the tissues analyzed, uninvolved adjacent lung showed maximal T cell clonality, greater than tumor. Appearing in adjacent lung were a median about 59 of the top 100 tumor clones. Heterogeneity cannot be ruled out, as sequencing used one tumor region only.

The rearrangement joins TRBV27 to TRBJ1-2; 10 positions agree with TRBD1. The TCR comes from a male donor aged 60 or older with stage II squamous cell lung carcinoma. Sequencing used peripheral blood, obtained before any cancer treatment. In DNA form, the CDR3 reads TGTGCCAGCAGTTTTAGGGACAGGGGCTATGGCTACACCTTC. It specifies CASSFRDRGYGYTF.